The 14 T cell receptor beta chains listed next were all sequenced from one sample in a study of neurological immune-mediated disorders. TCRdb re-derived calls from the 5' RACE reads in MiXCR, one entry per CDR3 protein. The profile shows tens of thousands of distinct CDR3 sequences, roughly an eighth of them singletons. Specimen: PBMCs. These receptors were obtained from a man in his 60s in good health.

With respect to this clonotype: At one end, the junction sequence differs from germline, possibly due to a read error. The V gene is TRBV3-1, the J gene TRBJ2-7; no firm D call. Germline V CDR1 and CDR2: LGHDT, YNNKEL (reference sequence). The CDR3 has 18 residues. The CDR3 is CVSSQDPVHLLVPYEQYF. CDR3 nucleotide sequence: TGTGTCAGCAGCCAAGATCCGGTCCACCTTCTCGTACCCTACGAGCAGTACTTC.

This clonotype was detected ten times or more. The chain combines TRBV7-2 with TRBJ1-4; TRBD1 is a possible D gene (6 bases). V lost 3 bases, J lost 2 bases, and 10 bases lay in between. The CDR3 spans 15 residues. Germline V gene sequence: CDR1 SGHTA, CDR2 FQGNSA. The CDR3 spells CASSFRGGTNEKLFF. DNA for the CDR3: TGTGCCAGCAGCTTCAGGGGTGGGACTAATGAAAAACTGTTTTTT.

This clonotype has at least ten counts. In DNA, the CDR3 is TGTGCCAGCAGCTTAGGGACAGGGAGCGGTGGCTACACCTTC. Its protein product is CASSLGTGSGGYTF. The chain combines TRBV7-9 with TRBJ1-2, with 8 positions matching TRBD1. V lost 1 base and J lost 7; bases outside the gene matches: 5. In germline, CDR1 is SEHNR, CDR2 FQNEAQ (reference sequence). This CDR3 has 14 residues. The full variable domain, in which reference TRBV7-9 and TRBJ1-2 provide the parts outside the CDR3, is DTGVSQNPRHKITKRGQNVTFRCDPISEHNRLYWYRQTLGQGPEFLTYFQNEAQLEKSRLLSDRFSAERPKGSFSTLEIQRTEQGDSAMYLCASSLGTGSGGYTFGSGTRLTVV.

This clonotype was counted many times. This chain links TRBV7-6 with TRBJ1-1; D unresolved. Germline V lookup: CDR1 SGHVS, CDR2 FNYEAQ. The CDR3 has 15 amino acids. The V end was cut by 5 bases, the J end by 4 bases, with 17 bases between. CDR3: CASSEHGPGSTEAFF. The CDR3 coding sequence is TGTGCCAGCAGCGAACACGGCCCTGGGTCCACTGAAGCTTTCTTT.

This clonotype was observed at least ten times. The chain recombines TRBV7-2 with TRBJ2-3; D is undetermined. The CDR3 length is 14 residues. Germline assignment: CDR1 SGHTA and CDR2 FQGNSA. V lost 5 bases to trimming and J lost 2 bases, with 11 bases between them. CDR3 loop: CASSLRAHTDTQYF. The CDR3 region has the DNA TGTGCCAGCAGCCTCCGGGCCCACACAGATACGCAGTATTTT.

The chain recombines TRBV5-1 with TRBJ2-7, with 9 nucleotides matching TRBD1. The CDR3 covers 14 residues. V lost 2 bases and J lost 3; bases outside the gene matches: 3. Germline lookup yields CDR1 SGHRS and CDR2 YFSETQ. Written as DNA, the CDR3 is TGCGCCAGCAGCTTTACAGGGGGCGGCTACGAGCAGTACTTC. Protein: CASSFTGGGYEQYF.

This clonotype was counted many times. This chain connects TRBV20-1 to TRBJ2-3; D might be TRBD2 (5 bases). The CDR3 length is 14 residues. The germline CDR1 and CDR2 sequences are DFQATT and SNEGSKA (reference sequence). Trimming pared 8 bases from V and 1 base from J, leaving 16 bases between. This CDR3 is CSSRSGRRTDTQYF. CDR3 DNA sequence: TGCAGTTCGCGGAGCGGAAGGCGCACAGATACGCAGTATTTT.

The table lists this clonotype with many counts. This chain links TRBV7-7 with TRBJ2-2; possibly TRBD1 for D (6 bases). Germline CDR1 SSHAT, CDR2 FNYEAQ (reference sequence). The CDR3 has 16 residues. V dropped 1 base and J dropped 0 bases, with 9 bases sitting between them. The CDR3 DNA reads as TGTGCCAGCAGCTTAGGAACAGGGTCGAACACCGGGGAGCTGTTTTTT. Residues: CASSLGTGSNTGELFF.

The chain recombines TRBV4-1 with TRBJ2-1; D call uncertain. V was clipped by 4 bases and J by 4 bases, with 11 bases between them. CDR1 MGHRA and CDR2 YSYEKL come from the germline V gene. This CDR3 comprises 14 residues. Here the CDR3 reads CASSLETPYNEQFF. As DNA, the CDR3 is TGCGCCAGCAGCCTTGAGACCCCGTACAATGAGCAGTTCTTC.

In its sample, this clonotype was seen a few times. V usage is TRBV6-5 and J usage is TRBJ2-5; 10 bases fit TRBD2. The CDR3 sequence is 16 residues long. J was trimmed by 4 bases and V by 0 bases; bases with no gene match: 5. CDR1 is MNHEY and CDR2 is SVGAGI in the germline V gene. The DNA for the CDR3 is TGTGCCAGCAGTTACTCCAGCGGGGGGGCTGGAGAGACCCAGTACTTC. This translates into CASSYSSGGAGETQYF.

The V and J genes are TRBV6-5 and TRBJ1-3, with D hard to call. This CDR3 has 14 amino acids. The V end lost 4 bases, the J end lost 0 bases, and 7 bases lay between the germline ends. Germline-derived CDR1 and CDR2 are MNHEY and SVGAGI. CDR3 in DNA: TGTGCCAGCAGTTCGGCCAACTCTGGAAACACCATATATTTT. Encoded protein: CASSSANSGNTIYF.

This clonotype was found many times. The chain has TRBV24-1 and TRBJ1-2, with 8 bases that match TRBD1. V dropped 3 bases and J dropped 4; count of bases not matched to a gene: 6. The CDR3 runs to 15 residues. Germline CDR1 is KGHDR and CDR2 is SFDVKD. In DNA form, the CDR3 reads TGTGCCACCAGTGATACGACAGGGGCTGGCTATGGCTACACCTTC. Translated, it gives CATSDTTGAGYGYTF.

At least ten counts were recorded for this clonotype. The rearrangement uses TRBV18 and TRBJ2-5; 10 nucleotides line up with TRBD2. V gave up 2 bases and J gave up 2 bases; unmatched junction bases: 2. Germline V CDR1 and CDR2: KGHSH, LQKENI. The CDR3 has 15 residues. CDR3 DNA: TGTGCCAGCTCACCATTTAGCGGGGGGCAAGAGACCCAGTACTTC. This encodes CASSPFSGGQETQYF.

A word on this clonotype: A junction end diverges from the germline sequence, so it may reflect a read error. V usage is TRBV29-1 and J usage is TRBJ2-5, with a tentative D call TRBD2 (6 bases). The CDR3 length is 16 residues. Germline CDR1 SQVTM, CDR2 ANQGSEA. Written as DNA, the CDR3 is TGCGGCGTCGCAGGGAGGACGAAAGGGCTACAAGAGACCCAGTACTTC. It yields the protein CGVAGRTKGLQETQYF.